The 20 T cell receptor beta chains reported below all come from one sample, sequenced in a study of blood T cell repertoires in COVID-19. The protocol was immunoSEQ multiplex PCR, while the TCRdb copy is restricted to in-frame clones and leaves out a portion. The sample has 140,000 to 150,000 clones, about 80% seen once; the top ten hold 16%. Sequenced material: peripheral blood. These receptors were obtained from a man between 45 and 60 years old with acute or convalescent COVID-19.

CDR3 amino acids: CASSMTGQPQHF. CDR3 sequence (DNA): TGTGCCAGCAGTATGACAGGCCAGCCCCAGCATTTT. This chain links TRBV28 with TRBJ1-5; D is perhaps TRBD1 (6 bases). Germline CDR1 and CDR2: MDHEN and SYDVKM. The V gene lost 5 bases and the J gene lost 7 bases, with 9 bases spanning the gap. There are 12 residues in the CDR3. Full variable domain (rest looked up from reference TRBV28 and TRBJ1-5): DVKVTQSSRYLVKRTGEKVFLECVQDMDHENMFWYRQDPGLGLRLIYFSYDVKMKEKGDIPEGYSVSREKKERFSLILESASTNQTSMYLCASSMTGQPQHFGDGTRLSIL.

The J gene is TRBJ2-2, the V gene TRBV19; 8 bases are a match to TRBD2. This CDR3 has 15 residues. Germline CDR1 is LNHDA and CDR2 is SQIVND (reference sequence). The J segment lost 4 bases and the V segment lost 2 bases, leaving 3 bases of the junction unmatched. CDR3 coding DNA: TGTGCCAGTAGTATAAAAGCGGGAGCCACCGGGGAGCTGTTTTTT. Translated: CASSIKAGATGELFF.

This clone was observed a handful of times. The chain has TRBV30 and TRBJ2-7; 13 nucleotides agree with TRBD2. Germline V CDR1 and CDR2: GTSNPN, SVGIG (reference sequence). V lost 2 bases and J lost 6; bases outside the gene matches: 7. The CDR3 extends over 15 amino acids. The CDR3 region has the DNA TGTGCCTGGAGTCTCGGGACTAGCGGGGTCCCCGAGCAGTACGTC. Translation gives CAWSLGTSGVPEQYV.

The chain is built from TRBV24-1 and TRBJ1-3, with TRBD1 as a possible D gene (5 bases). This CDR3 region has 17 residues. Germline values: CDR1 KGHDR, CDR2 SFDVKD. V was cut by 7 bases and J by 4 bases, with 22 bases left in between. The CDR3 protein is CATRPPGGNLLGNTIYF. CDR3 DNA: TGTGCCACCAGGCCACCGGGGGGGAACCTCCTAGGAAACACCATATATTTT.

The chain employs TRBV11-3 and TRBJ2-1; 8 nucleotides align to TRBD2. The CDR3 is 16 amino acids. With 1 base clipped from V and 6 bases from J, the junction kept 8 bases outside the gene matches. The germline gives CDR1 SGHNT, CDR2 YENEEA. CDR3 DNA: TGTGCCAGCAGCTTAGTGGCGGGGGGCGGGATCAATGAGCAGTTCTTC. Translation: CASSLVAGGGINEQFF.

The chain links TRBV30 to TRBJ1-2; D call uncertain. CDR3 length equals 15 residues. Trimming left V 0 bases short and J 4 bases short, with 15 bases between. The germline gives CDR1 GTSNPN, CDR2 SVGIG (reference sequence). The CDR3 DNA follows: TGTGCCTGGAGTGTAGGAGGGCCCGCCTCCTATGGCTACACCTTC. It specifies CAWSVGGPASYGYTF.

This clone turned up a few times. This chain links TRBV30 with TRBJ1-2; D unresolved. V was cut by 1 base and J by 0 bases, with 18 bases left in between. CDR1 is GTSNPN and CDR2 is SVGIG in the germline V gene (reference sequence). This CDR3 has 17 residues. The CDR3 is CAWSDPRTRLANYGYTF. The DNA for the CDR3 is TGTGCCTGGAGTGATCCCCGGACTCGCTTAGCTAACTATGGCTACACCTTC.

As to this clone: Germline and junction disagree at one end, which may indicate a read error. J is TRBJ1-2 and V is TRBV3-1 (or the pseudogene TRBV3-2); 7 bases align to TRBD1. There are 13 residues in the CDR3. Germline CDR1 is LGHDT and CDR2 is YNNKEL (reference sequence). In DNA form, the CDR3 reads TGTGCCAGCAGCGAAGACAGGGTCGATGGCTACACCTTC. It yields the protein CASSEDRVDGYTF.

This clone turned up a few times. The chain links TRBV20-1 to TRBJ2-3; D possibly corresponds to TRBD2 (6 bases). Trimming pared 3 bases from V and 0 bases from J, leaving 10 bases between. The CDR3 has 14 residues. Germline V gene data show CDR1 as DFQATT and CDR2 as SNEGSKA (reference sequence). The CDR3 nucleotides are TGCAGTGCTAGTCGCGGGACTAGCACAGATACGCAGTATTTT. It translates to CSASRGTSTDTQYF.

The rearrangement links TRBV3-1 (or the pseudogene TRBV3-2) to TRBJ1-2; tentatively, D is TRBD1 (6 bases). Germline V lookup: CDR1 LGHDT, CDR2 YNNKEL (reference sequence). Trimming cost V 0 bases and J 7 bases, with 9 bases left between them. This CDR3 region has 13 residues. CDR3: CASSQELGAGYTF. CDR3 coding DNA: TGTGCCAGCAGCCAAGAGTTGGGGGCTGGCTACACCTTC.

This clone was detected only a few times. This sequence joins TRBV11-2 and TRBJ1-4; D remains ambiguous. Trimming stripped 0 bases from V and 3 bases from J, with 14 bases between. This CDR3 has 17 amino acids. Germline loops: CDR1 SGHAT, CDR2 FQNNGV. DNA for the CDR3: TGTGCCAGCAGCTTAGATGCACTTGGGCTATCTAATGAAAAACTGTTTTTT. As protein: CASSLDALGLSNEKLFF.

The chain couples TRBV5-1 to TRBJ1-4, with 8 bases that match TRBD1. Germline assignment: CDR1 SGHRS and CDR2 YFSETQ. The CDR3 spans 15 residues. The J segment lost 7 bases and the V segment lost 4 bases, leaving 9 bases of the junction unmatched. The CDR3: CASSADREKGEKLFF. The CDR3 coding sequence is TGCGCCAGCAGCGCGGACAGGGAGAAAGGTGAAAAACTGTTTTTT.

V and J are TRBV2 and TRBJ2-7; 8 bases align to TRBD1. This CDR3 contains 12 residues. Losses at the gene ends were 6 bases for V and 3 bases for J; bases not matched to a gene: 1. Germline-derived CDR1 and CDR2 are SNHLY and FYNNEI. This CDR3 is CASRDRVYEQYF. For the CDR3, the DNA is TGTGCCAGCAGGGACAGGGTCTACGAGCAGTACTTC.

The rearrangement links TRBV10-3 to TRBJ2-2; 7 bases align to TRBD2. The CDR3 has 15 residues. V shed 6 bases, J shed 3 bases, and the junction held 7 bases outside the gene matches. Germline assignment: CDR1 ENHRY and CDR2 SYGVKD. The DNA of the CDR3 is TGTGCCATCAGCGAAGGCGGGGGTGACACCGGGGAGCTGTTTTTT. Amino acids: CAISEGGGDTGELFF.

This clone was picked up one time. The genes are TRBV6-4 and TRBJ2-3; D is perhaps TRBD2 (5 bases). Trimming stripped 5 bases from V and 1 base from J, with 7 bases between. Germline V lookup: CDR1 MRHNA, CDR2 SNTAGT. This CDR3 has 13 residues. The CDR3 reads CASSPGGTDTQYF. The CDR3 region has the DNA TGTGCCAGCAGTCCCGGGGGCACAGATACGCAGTATTTT.

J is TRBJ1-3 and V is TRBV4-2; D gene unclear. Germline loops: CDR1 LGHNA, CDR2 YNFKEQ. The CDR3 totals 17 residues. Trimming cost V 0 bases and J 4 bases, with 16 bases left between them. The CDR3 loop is CASSQDASRREGNTIYF. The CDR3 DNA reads TGTGCCAGCAGCCAAGACGCTTCGAGAAGGGAGGGAAACACCATATATTTT.

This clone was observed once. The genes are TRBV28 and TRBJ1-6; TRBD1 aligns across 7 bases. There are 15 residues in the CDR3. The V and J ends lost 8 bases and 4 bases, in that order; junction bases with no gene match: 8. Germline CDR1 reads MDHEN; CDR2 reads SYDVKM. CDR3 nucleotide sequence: TGTGCCAGCGGAACCCCGGGACAGTATAATTCACCCCTCCACTTT. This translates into CASGTPGQYNSPLHF.

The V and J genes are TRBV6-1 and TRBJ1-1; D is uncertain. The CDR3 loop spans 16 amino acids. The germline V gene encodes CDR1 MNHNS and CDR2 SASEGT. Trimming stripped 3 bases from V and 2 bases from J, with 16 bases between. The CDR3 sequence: CASSDTVPPVNTEAFF. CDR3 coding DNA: TGTGCCAGCAGTGACACGGTGCCGCCGGTTAACACTGAAGCTTTCTTT.

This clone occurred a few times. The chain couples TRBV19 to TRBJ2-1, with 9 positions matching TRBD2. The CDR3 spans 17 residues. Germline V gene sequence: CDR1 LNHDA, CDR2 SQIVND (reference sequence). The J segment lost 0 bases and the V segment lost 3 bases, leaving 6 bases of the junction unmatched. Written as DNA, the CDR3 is TGTGCCAGTAGTATCCCTAGCGGGGTCGGCTCCTACAATGAGCAGTTCTTC. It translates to CASSIPSGVGSYNEQFF.

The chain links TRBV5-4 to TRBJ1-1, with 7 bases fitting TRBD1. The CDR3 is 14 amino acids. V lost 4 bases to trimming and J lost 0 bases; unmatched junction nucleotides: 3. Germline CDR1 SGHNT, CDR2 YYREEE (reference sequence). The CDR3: CASSRRGVNTEAFF. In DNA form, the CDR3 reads TGTGCCAGCAGCCGCAGGGGGGTGAACACTGAAGCTTTCTTT.